These 17 T cell receptor beta chains originate from one sample sequenced in a study of cytomegalovirus exposure and HLA in healthy donors. 13 Jbeta primers and 60 Vbeta primers were used for the PCR. Some clones are missing from TCRdb's copy, which holds only in-frame ones; the method was immunoSEQ multiplex PCR. Among around 150,000 clones listed, under 80% were seen once. The sequenced sample was PBMCs. The receptors stem from a female donor in good health and CMV-seronegative.

The gene calls are TRBV18 and TRBJ2-7, with 12 bases lining up with TRBD2. This CDR3 comprises 18 residues. Trimming took 6 bases from V and 5 from J; bases not matched to a gene: 17. Looked up from germline, CDR1 is KGHSH and CDR2 is LQKENI. The CDR3 reads CASSARTSGESDGDEQYF. CDR3 sequence (DNA): TGTGCCAGCTCCGCCCGGACTAGCGGGGAGTCAGACGGCGACGAGCAGTACTTC.

This clone was seen just once. Other DNA sequences in the same sample also yield this CDR3. The chain is built from TRBV6-5 and TRBJ2-7; 12 positions agree with TRBD2. This CDR3 has 13 amino acids. J was trimmed by 7 bases and V by 4 bases; bases with no gene match: 2. Looked up from germline, CDR1 is MNHEY and CDR2 is SVGAGI. The CDR3 DNA sequence: TGTGCCAGCAGTTCTGGACTAGCGGGGGAGCAGTACTTC. It translates to CASSSGLAGEQYF.

The chain employs TRBV6-4 and TRBJ1-5; TRBD1 matches 8 bases. The germline V gene encodes CDR1 MRHNA and CDR2 SNTAGT. V was pared by 5 bases and J by 3 bases, with 0 bases of the junction left unmatched. There are 13 residues in the CDR3. Here the CDR3 reads CASSQGANQPQHF. The CDR3 bases are TGTGCCAGCAGTCAGGGGGCCAATCAGCCCCAGCATTTT.

Comments on this clone: Other DNA variants within this sample encode the same CDR3. The rearrangement uses TRBV30 and TRBJ1-5; perhaps TRBD1 as D (6 bases). Germline-derived CDR1 and CDR2 are GTSNPN and SVGIG (reference sequence). V lost 0 bases and J 4 bases, leaving 7 bases between the germline ends. This CDR3 has 13 residues. The CDR3 reads CAWSVQGNQPQHF. CDR3 DNA: TGTGCCTGGAGTGTACAGGGAAATCAGCCCCAGCATTTT.

This clone is a singleton in its sample. The chain links TRBV7-3 to TRBJ1-3; TRBD1 agrees at 8 bases. Per germline, CDR1 SGHTA and CDR2 FQGTGA. CDR3 length equals 14 residues. V dropped 3 bases and J dropped 4; count of bases not matched to a gene: 2. CDR3 in DNA: TGTGCCAGCAGCTTGACAGGGGACGGAAACACCATATATTTT. It is translated as CASSLTGDGNTIYF.

The count of this clone is one. The chain is built from TRBV7-8 and TRBJ2-1, with 8 nucleotides matching TRBD1. CDR1 is SGHVS and CDR2 is FQNEAQ in the germline V gene. Trimming took 2 bases from V and 4 from J; bases not matched to a gene: 7. The CDR3 length is 16 residues. The CDR3 spells CASSLKSGQGYNEQFF. DNA of the CDR3: TGTGCCAGCAGCTTAAAGTCCGGACAGGGTTACAATGAGCAGTTCTTC.

The V and J genes are TRBV7-7 and TRBJ2-2; 7 bases map to TRBD1. V was pared by 5 bases and J by 7 bases, with 10 bases of the junction left unmatched. CDR3 length: 15 residues. CDR1 is SSHAT and CDR2 is FNYEAQ in the germline V gene (reference sequence). CDR3 bases: TGTGCCAGCAGCGCCCAGGGGGATGAGAACGGGGAGCTGTTTTTT. Amino acids: CASSAQGDENGELFF.

This sequence joins TRBV6-6 and TRBJ2-7, with TRBD2 matching over 10 bases. This CDR3 comprises 15 residues. J gave up 5 bases and V 5 bases, and 9 bases lay outside the gene matches. The germline V gene has CDR1 MNHNY and CDR2 SVGAGI (reference sequence). The CDR3 DNA sequence: TGTGCCAGCAGTGGGGCTAGCGGGGGCTATCACGAGCAGTACTTC. This sequence encodes CASSGASGGYHEQYF.

This clone was picked up one time. The gene calls are TRBV7-2 and TRBJ2-7; 7 bases are shared with TRBD1. The V segment lost 3 bases and the J segment 2 bases; nucleotides outside the gene matches: 4. Germline CDR1 and CDR2: SGHTA and FQGNSA. This CDR3 region has 14 residues. The CDR3 DNA is TGTGCCAGCAGCTTCCGGGACAGTCCCTACGAGCAGTACTTC. Translating it yields CASSFRDSPYEQYF.

In this sample, this clone turned up a few times. V usage is TRBV25-1 and J usage is TRBJ2-2; no reliable D call. From germline, CDR1 is MGHDK and CDR2 SYGVNS. The CDR3 spans 14 residues. Deletions cut 5 bases from V and 2 bases from J, with 9 bases between. This CDR3 reads CASSYSSNTGELFF. In DNA, the CDR3 is TGTGCCAGCAGTTACAGCTCCAACACCGGGGAGCTGTTTTTT.

This clone was seen a handful of times. The chain couples TRBV30 to TRBJ2-2; 7 nucleotides line up with TRBD1. J was trimmed by 3 bases and V by 5 bases; bases with no gene match: 12. The CDR3 extends over 16 amino acids. Germline CDR1 and CDR2: GTSNPN and SVGIG (reference sequence). In DNA form, the CDR3 reads TGTGCCTGGGTGAGAAGGGGGCGGAAAGACACCGGGGAGCTGTTTTTT. Encoded protein: CAWVRRGRKDTGELFF.

The V gene is TRBV30, the J gene TRBJ1-6; D not certain. V lost 3 bases to trimming and J lost 0 bases, with 6 bases between them. The length of the CDR3 is 14 residues. CDR1 is GTSNPN and CDR2 is SVGIG in the germline V gene (reference sequence). CDR3 sequence reads: CAWSYSSYNSPLHF. The CDR3 DNA is TGTGCCTGGAGCTACAGCTCCTATAATTCACCCCTCCACTTT.

V usage is TRBV9 and J usage is TRBJ2-3; TRBD2 matches 7 bases. Per the germline V gene, CDR1 is SGDLS and CDR2 is YYNGEE. CDR3 length: 14 amino acids. V lost 3 bases and J lost 1; bases outside the gene matches: 2. Written as DNA, the CDR3 is TGTGCCAGCAGCGCCACTAGCGGCACAGATACGCAGTATTTT. Translating it yields CASSATSGTDTQYF.

The chain couples TRBV2 to TRBJ1-5; D remains ambiguous. V lost 6 bases to trimming and J lost 7 bases, with 16 bases between them. From germline, CDR1 is SNHLY and CDR2 FYNNEI. This CDR3 comprises 14 residues. The CDR3 sequence is CASSDGSWVQPQHF. CDR3 bases: TGTGCCAGCAGCGACGGGTCTTGGGTGCAGCCCCAGCATTTT.

To note about this clone: The sample carries other DNA sequences with the same CDR3. This chain connects TRBV19 to TRBJ1-3; D call uncertain. Trimming stripped 3 bases from V and 4 bases from J, with 7 bases between. The CDR3 has 13 residues. Germline CDR1 and CDR2: LNHDA and SQIVND (reference sequence). CDR3 sequence (DNA): TGTGCCAGTAGTATTCGAGAGGGAAACACCATATATTTT. As protein: CASSIREGNTIYF.

The chain carries TRBV9 and TRBJ1-1; 7 nucleotides agree with TRBD1. Germline CDR1 is SGDLS and CDR2 is YYNGEE. This CDR3 is 17 amino acids long. The V and J ends lost 4 bases and 0 bases, in that order; junction bases with no gene match: 12. CDR3 residues: CASSPRQGQWMNTEAFF. The CDR3 DNA reads TGTGCCAGCAGCCCCCGACAGGGACAATGGATGAACACTGAAGCTTTCTTT.

The chain carries TRBV6-1 and TRBJ1-2; D is unclear. Between the trimmed V and J ends, which lost 4 bases and 4 bases, there was a span of 7 bases. Germline assignment: CDR1 MNHNS and CDR2 SASEGT. The CDR3 consists of 12 residues. CDR3 region: CASSAQSYGYTF. In nucleotides, the CDR3 is TGTGCCAGCAGTGCACAGTCCTATGGCTACACCTTC.